The T cell receptor (beta chain) described here comes from a study of T cells in tuberculosis. The V gene lost 7 bases and the J gene lost 0 bases, with 16 bases spanning the gap. In germline, CDR1 is LNHDA, CDR2 SQIVND (reference sequence). The CDR3 runs 16 residues. Concerning this clone itself: Its antigen is unidentified.

Using immunoSEQ multiplex PCR, the repertoire was profiled, and TCRdb retains in-frame clones only, with some absent. The repertoire holds tens of thousands of clones, with 97% as singletons. Adolescents were screened for latent TB by skin test and IGRA. Each donor contributed around 100,000 T cells on average, unsorted. Study observations and caveats: Classification accuracy was 87% (AUROC more than 0.8) with the GMM-specific repertoire.

The receptor was derived from a donor aged 10-29 years with latent tuberculosis or without tuberculosis infection. This chain joins TRBV19 and TRBJ1-5, with D possibly matching TRBD1 (6 bases). The sample consisted of PBMCs. The CDR3 loop reads CASTSPGTLSNQPQHF. CDR3 DNA sequence: TGTGCCAGTACCAGCCCCGGGACACTTAGCAATCAGCCCCAGCATTTT.